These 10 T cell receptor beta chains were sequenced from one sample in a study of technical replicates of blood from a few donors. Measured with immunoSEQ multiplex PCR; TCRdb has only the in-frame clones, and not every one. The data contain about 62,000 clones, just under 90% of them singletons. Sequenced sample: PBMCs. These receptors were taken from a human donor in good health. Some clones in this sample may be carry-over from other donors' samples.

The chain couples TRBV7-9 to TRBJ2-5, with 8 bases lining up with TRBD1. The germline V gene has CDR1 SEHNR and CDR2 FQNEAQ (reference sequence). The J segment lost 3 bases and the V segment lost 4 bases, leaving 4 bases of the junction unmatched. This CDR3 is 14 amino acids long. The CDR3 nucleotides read TGTGCCAGCAGCTCACGGACAGGGAAAGAGACCCAGTACTTC. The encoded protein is CASSSRTGKETQYF. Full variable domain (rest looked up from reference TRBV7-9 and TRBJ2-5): DTGVSQNPRHKITKRGQNVTFRCDPISEHNRLYWYRQTLGQGPEFLTYFQNEAQLEKSRLLSDRFSAERPKGSFSTLEIQRTEQGDSAMYLCASSSRTGKETQYFGPGTRLLVL.

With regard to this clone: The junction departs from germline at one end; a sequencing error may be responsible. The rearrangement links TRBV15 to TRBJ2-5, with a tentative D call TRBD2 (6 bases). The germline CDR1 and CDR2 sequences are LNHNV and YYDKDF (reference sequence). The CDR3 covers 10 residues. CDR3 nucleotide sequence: TGTGCCACCAGCAGAGCGGGAGTGGACTTC. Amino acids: CATSRAGVDF.

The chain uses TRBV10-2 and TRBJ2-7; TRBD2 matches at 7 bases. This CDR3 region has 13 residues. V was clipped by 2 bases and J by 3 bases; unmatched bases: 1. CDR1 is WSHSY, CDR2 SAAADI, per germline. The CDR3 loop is CASSEGGDYEQYF. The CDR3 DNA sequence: TGCGCCAGCAGTGAGGGGGGGGACTACGAGCAGTACTTC.

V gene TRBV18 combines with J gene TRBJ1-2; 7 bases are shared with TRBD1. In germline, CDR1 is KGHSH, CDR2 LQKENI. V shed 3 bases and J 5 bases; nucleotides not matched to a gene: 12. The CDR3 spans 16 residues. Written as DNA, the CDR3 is TGTGCCAGCTCACCGGTAGTCCCGACAGGGCTATATGGCTACACCTTC. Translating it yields CASSPVVPTGLYGYTF.

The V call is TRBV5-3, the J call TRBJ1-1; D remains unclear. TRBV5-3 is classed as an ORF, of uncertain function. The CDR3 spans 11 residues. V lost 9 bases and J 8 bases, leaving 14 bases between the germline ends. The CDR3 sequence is CANFGDGEAFF. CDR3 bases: TGTGCCAACTTCGGGGATGGAGAAGCTTTCTTT.

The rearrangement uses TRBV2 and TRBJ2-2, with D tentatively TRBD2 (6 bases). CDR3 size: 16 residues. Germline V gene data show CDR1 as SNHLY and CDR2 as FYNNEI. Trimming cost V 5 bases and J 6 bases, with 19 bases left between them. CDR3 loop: CASSFLRDFAPGELFF. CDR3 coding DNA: TGTGCCAGCAGTTTTCTCCGGGACTTCGCCCCCGGGGAGCTGTTTTTT.

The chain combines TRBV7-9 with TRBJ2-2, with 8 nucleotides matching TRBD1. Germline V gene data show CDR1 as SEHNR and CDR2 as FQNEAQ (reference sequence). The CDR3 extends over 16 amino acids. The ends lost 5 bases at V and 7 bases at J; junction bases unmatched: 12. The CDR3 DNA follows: TGTGCCAGCAGCACGAGGACAGGGTATGGTGACGGGGAGCTGTTTTTT. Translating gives CASSTRTGYGDGELFF.

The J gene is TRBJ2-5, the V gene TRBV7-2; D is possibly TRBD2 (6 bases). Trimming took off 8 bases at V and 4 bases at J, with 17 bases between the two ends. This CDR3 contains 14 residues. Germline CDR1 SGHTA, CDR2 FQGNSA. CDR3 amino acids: CASLSPGSPETQYF. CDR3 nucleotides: TGTGCCAGCTTATCGCCCGGGAGCCCAGAGACCCAGTACTTC.

The CDR3 protein is CATSRDWAGAYNEQFF. The CDR3, as DNA: TGTGCCACCAGCAGAGATTGGGCGGGGGCCTACAATGAGCAGTTCTTC. The chain couples TRBV15 to TRBJ2-1, with 7 bases that match TRBD2. The CDR3 has 16 residues. Germline CDR1 reads LNHNV; CDR2 reads YYDKDF (reference sequence). The V and J ends lost 0 bases and 2 bases, in that order; junction bases with no gene match: 4.

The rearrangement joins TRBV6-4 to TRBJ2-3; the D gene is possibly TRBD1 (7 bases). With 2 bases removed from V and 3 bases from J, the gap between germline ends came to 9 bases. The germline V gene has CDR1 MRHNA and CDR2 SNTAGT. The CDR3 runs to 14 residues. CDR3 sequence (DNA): TGTGCCAGCAGTGACCAGGGGGGTACAGATACGCAGTATTTT. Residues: CASSDQGGTDTQYF.